Listed below are T cell receptor beta chains from one sample, sequenced in a study of cytomegalovirus exposure and HLA in healthy donors. Using immunoSEQ multiplex PCR, the repertoire was profiled, and TCRdb retains in-frame clones only, with some absent. This repertoire shows some 170,000 clones, 65% to 85% found once; its top ten account for about 7.7%. Sequencing was carried out using PBMCs. The receptors originated from a woman under 40 in good health and CMV-seropositive. The CDR3 runs from the conserved cysteine through the conserved F or W. The order of the fields is J gene, clone size, D gene, V gene, CDR3 protein, CDR3 DNA. D genes are given only for firm matches. Size is omitted from some rows. Given values are once, few, many or a class for expanded clones.

>TRBJ2-5|NA|NA|TRBV7-8
CASSPGSQETQYF
TGTGCCAGCAGCCCAGGAAGTCAAGAGACCCAGTACTTC
>TRBJ2-1|NA|TRBD1|TRBV2
CASRRGGGISYNEQFF
TGTGCCAGCAGAAGAGGGGGCGGTATCTCCTACAATGAGCAGTTCTTC
>TRBJ1-5|NA|NA|TRBV5-8
CASSPREAFRNQPQHF
TGTGCCAGCAGCCCGAGGGAGGCCTTTCGTAATCAGCCCCAGCATTTT
>TRBJ2-6|NA|NA|TRBV5-1
CASSLLASGANVLTF
TGCGCCAGCAGCTTGCTCGCTTCTGGGGCCAACGTCCTGACCTTC
>TRBJ1-1|NA|TRBD1|TRBV5-1
CASSFGTGKIGTEAFF
TGCGCCAGCAGCTTCGGGACAGGTAAAATTGGGACTGAAGCTTTCTTT
>TRBJ1-1|NA|TRBD1|TRBV11-1
CASSSRTGEAFF
TGTGCCAGCAGCTCCCGGACAGGTGAAGCTTTCTTT
>TRBJ1-3|NA|NA|TRBV4-1
CASRAADFRPSGNTIYF
TGCGCCAGCAGGGCGGCGGATTTCCGACCCTCTGGAAACACCATATATTTT
>TRBJ1-5|NA|NA|TRBV10-3
CAISESQGYQPQHF
TGTGCCATCAGTGAGTCCCAGGGCTATCAGCCCCAGCATTTT
>TRBJ2-7|few|NA|TRBV7-8
CSSKQRPAYEQYF
TGTTCCAGCAAGCAGAGGCCGGCATACGAGCAGTACTTC
>TRBJ1-2|NA|NA|TRBV9
CASSVAPGQGSSGGYTF
TGTGCCAGCAGCGTAGCCCCCGGGCAGGGCTCTTCCGGTGGCTACACCTTC